These 27 T cell receptor beta chains were sequenced from one sample in a study of shared clonotypes between healthy human individuals. TCRdb's table, derived via immunoSEQ multiplex PCR, lists solely in-frame clones and lacks some. Here the sample spans 500,000 or so clones, around 96% being singletons. The sample taken for sequencing was naive CD4+ T cells sorted from blood. Subset meaning: CD45RA+ positively selected. These receptors all stem from a woman in her 30s in good health.

The V call is TRBV6-6, the J call TRBJ1-4; no clear D gene. CDR3 length equals 15 residues. V lost 2 bases and J lost 8, with 15 bases in between. Germline assignment: CDR1 MNHNY and CDR2 SVGAGI (reference sequence). The chain's CDR3 is CASSYEVVYSEKLFF. The CDR3, as DNA: TGTGCCAGCAGTTACGAAGTAGTTTATTCCGAAAAACTGTTTTTT.

The rearrangement uses TRBV28 and TRBJ2-3; 9 nucleotides match TRBD2. The CDR3 is 16 residues long. Trimming took 7 bases from V and 3 from J; bases not matched to a gene: 11. Germline CDR1 MDHEN, CDR2 SYDVKM. The DNA of the CDR3 is TGTGCCAGCATCTCCCCGACTAGCGGAAGTACAGATACGCAGTATTTT. Translation gives CASISPTSGSTDTQYF. The variable domain in full, with the rest retrieved from reference TRBV28 and TRBJ2-3, is DVKVTQSSRYLVKRTGEKVFLECVQDMDHENMFWYRQDPGLGLRLIYFSYDVKMKEKGDIPEGYSVSREKKERFSLILESASTNQTSMYLCASISPTSGSTDTQYFGPGTRLTVL.

This clone has just one count. This sequence joins TRBV15 and TRBJ1-2; D uncertain. CDR3 length: 14 amino acids. Germline CDR1 reads LNHNV; CDR2 reads YYDKDF (reference sequence). V lost 1 base to trimming and J lost 1 base, with 7 bases between them. CDR3 protein: CATSRGGYNYGYTF. The CDR3 nucleotides are TGTGCCACCAGCAGAGGAGGGTATAACTATGGCTACACCTTC.

The chain recombines TRBV2 with TRBJ2-1; 8 bases fit TRBD2. Trimming removed 10 bases from V and 0 bases from J; junction bases left unmatched: 5. Per germline, CDR1 SNHLY and CDR2 FYNNEI. The CDR3 spans 14 residues. CDR3 residues: CAILSGSSYNEQFF. The CDR3 region has the DNA TGTGCCATTTTGAGCGGGAGCTCCTACAATGAGCAGTTCTTC.

The chain carries TRBV5-1 and TRBJ2-3, with 8 nucleotides matching TRBD1. The CDR3 extends over 14 amino acids. The germline V gene encodes CDR1 SGHRS and CDR2 YFSETQ. V dropped 5 bases and J dropped 0; count of bases not matched to a gene: 2. CDR3 DNA: TGCGCCAGCAGGGGACAGGCGAGCACAGATACGCAGTATTTT. This sequence encodes CASRGQASTDTQYF.

The J gene is TRBJ1-5, the V gene TRBV28; 7 nucleotides line up with TRBD1. V shed 5 bases, J shed 3 bases, and the junction held 10 bases outside the gene matches. In germline, CDR1 is MDHEN, CDR2 SYDVKM. The CDR3 extends over 16 amino acids. In DNA form, the CDR3 reads TGTGCCAGCAGTATACCAAGGACAGGTTCCAATCAGCCCCAGCATTTT. This codes for CASSIPRTGSNQPQHF.

The V gene is TRBV2, the J gene TRBJ1-2, with 8 bases fitting TRBD1. V was clipped by 3 bases and J by 2 bases; unmatched bases: 2. CDR3 length equals 14 residues. In germline, CDR1 is SNHLY, CDR2 FYNNEI. The CDR3 is CASSDRQGNYGYTF. DNA of the CDR3: TGTGCCAGCAGTGACCGACAGGGGAACTATGGCTACACCTTC.

The CDR3 sequence is CSVDTTFSGPIFGNEQFF. The CDR3 coding sequence is TGCAGCGTTGATACAACGTTTAGCGGACCCATCTTTGGCAATGAGCAGTTCTTC. The V gene is TRBV29-1, the J gene TRBJ2-1, with D perhaps matching TRBD2 (6 bases). The CDR3 totals 18 residues. V was pared by 3 bases and J by 6 bases, with 27 bases between. Germline V gene lookup returns CDR1 SQVTM and CDR2 ANQGSEA.

CDR3 nucleotides: TGCGCCAGCAGCCAAGATCAAGCATCCTCCGTCTATGGCTACACCTTC. This translates into CASSQDQASSVYGYTF. The J gene is TRBJ1-2, the V gene TRBV4-1, with unresolved D. CDR3 length: 16 amino acids. Germline CDR1 reads MGHRA; CDR2 reads YSYEKL. Trimming left V 0 bases short and J 4 bases short, with 15 bases between.

The chain carries TRBV19 and TRBJ1-4; 7 nucleotides match TRBD1. The length of the CDR3 is 14 residues. Looked up from germline, CDR1 is LNHDA and CDR2 is SQIVND (reference sequence). V shed 5 bases, J shed 5 bases, and the junction held 5 bases outside the gene matches. The CDR3 nucleotides read TGTGCCAGTAGTCTAGGGGGCAGGAATGAAAAACTGTTTTTT. As protein: CASSLGGRNEKLFF. The full variable domain, completed using reference TRBV19 and TRBJ1-4, is DGGITQSPKYLFRKEGQNVTLSCEQNLNHDAMYWYRQDPGQGLRLIYYSQIVNDFQKGDIAEGYSVSREKKESFPLTVTSAQKNPTAFYLCASSLGGRNEKLFFGSGTQLSVL.

The rearrangement uses TRBV10-1 and TRBJ1-5; D is unresolved. Germline V gene lookup returns CDR1 WNHNN and CDR2 SYGVQD (reference sequence). V lost 2 bases to trimming and J lost 6 bases, with 8 bases between them. The CDR3 extends over 13 amino acids. In DNA, the CDR3 is TGCGCCAGCAGTGAGCGGGGAAGTCAGCCCCAGCATTTT. Translation gives CASSERGSQPQHF.

The rearrangement links TRBV29-1 to TRBJ2-2; D perhaps matches TRBD1 (8 bases). The CDR3 sequence is 14 residues long. Germline V CDR1 and CDR2: SQVTM, ANQGSEA. The ends were cut back, 4 bases at V and 5 bases at J, with 14 bases in the middle. CDR3 sequence reads: CSVVTGGVTGELFF. Here the CDR3 DNA reads TGCAGCGTTGTTACAGGGGGGGTGACCGGGGAGCTGTTTTTT.

The V gene is TRBV5-1, the J gene TRBJ1-1; the match to TRBD1 covers 8 bases. The V gene end was trimmed by 4 bases and the J gene end by 3 bases; junction bases not matched to a gene: 8. The germline V gene encodes CDR1 SGHRS and CDR2 YFSETQ. This CDR3 has 15 amino acids. CDR3 nucleotide sequence: TGCGCCAGCAGCCGCTCTTTACAGGGGGACACTGAAGCTTTCTTT. Amino acids: CASSRSLQGDTEAFF.

This chain links TRBV27 with TRBJ1-1; D remains unclear. V lost 5 bases to trimming and J lost 1 base, with 20 bases between them. The germline V gene encodes CDR1 MNHEY and CDR2 SMNVEV (reference sequence). CDR3 size: 17 residues. The CDR3 reads CASSPRYLLRGNTEAFF. CDR3 in DNA: TGTGCCAGCAGTCCCCGATACCTTCTACGAGGGAACACTGAAGCTTTCTTT.

The table lists this clone with a count of one. The chain employs TRBV14 and TRBJ2-1; possibly TRBD2 for D (5 bases). The germline V gene encodes CDR1 SGHDN and CDR2 FVKESK. The CDR3 is 18 amino acids. Between the trimmed V and J ends, which lost 1 base and 0 bases, there was a span of 16 bases. CDR3 in amino acids: CASSQVVSLGSSYNEQFF. DNA for the CDR3: TGTGCCAGCAGCCAAGTCGTAAGTTTGGGGAGCTCCTACAATGAGCAGTTCTTC.

J is TRBJ2-3 and V is TRBV25-1, with a tentative D call TRBD2 (6 bases). Trimming took 6 bases from V and 0 from J, leaving 16 bases between them. This CDR3 is 16 amino acids long. Germline CDR1 reads MGHDK; CDR2 reads SYGVNS. The CDR3 coding sequence is TGTGCCAGCAGACCCAAAAGCGGGTCTAGCACAGATACGCAGTATTTT. Protein product: CASRPKSGSSTDTQYF.

This sequence joins TRBV5-4 and TRBJ2-5; TRBD1 might be the D (6 bases). Germline assignment: CDR1 SGHNT and CDR2 YYREEE (reference sequence). The CDR3 length is 17 residues. Trimming pared 4 bases from V and 2 bases from J, leaving 21 bases between. The DNA for the CDR3 is TGTGCCAGCAGCCCCCCTGGTCGCCAGGGGCGGCAAGAGACCCAGTACTTC. Translated, it gives CASSPPGRQGRQETQYF.

In DNA, the CDR3 is TGTGCCAGCAGTCGACTGGCGGCATACAATGAGCAGTTCTTC. It is translated as CASSRLAAYNEQFF. The chain uses TRBV6-5 and TRBJ2-1; D is ambiguous. V was pared by 5 bases and J by 4 bases, with 12 bases between. The CDR3 has 14 amino acids. The germline CDR1 and CDR2 sequences are MNHEY and SVGAGI.

The chain combines TRBV2 with TRBJ1-1, with TRBD1 identical over 8 bases. V was clipped by 7 bases and J by 0 bases; unmatched bases: 4. CDR1 is SNHLY and CDR2 is FYNNEI in the germline V gene. The CDR3 length is 14 residues. In DNA form, the CDR3 reads TGTGCCAGCACGTCGGACAGGGTGAACACTGAAGCTTTCTTT. Translation gives CASTSDRVNTEAFF.

This chain uses TRBV28 with TRBJ2-7; TRBD1 matches 7 bases. The CDR3 loop spans 13 amino acids. The V gene's germline CDR1 is MDHEN and CDR2 SYDVKM. Trimming cost V 2 bases and J 11 bases; bases outside gene matches: 9. CDR3 protein: CASSLNLSQGEYF. In nucleotides, the CDR3 is TGTGCCAGCAGTTTAAACTTATCGCAGGGGGAGTACTTC.

The genes are TRBV29-1 and TRBJ2-3, with a weak D call TRBD2 (7 bases). The CDR3 length is 14 residues. Trimming removed 8 bases from V and 6 bases from J, with 21 bases in between. The germline CDR1 and CDR2 sequences are SQVTM and ANQGSEA. CDR3 residues: CSQRRGGLEDTQYF. In DNA form, the CDR3 reads TGCAGCCAACGAAGGGGGGGTCTGGAGGATACGCAGTATTTT.

This clone is a singleton in its sample. The chain uses TRBV7-8 and TRBJ2-5; no clear D gene. CDR3 length: 15 amino acids. V was cut by 0 bases and J by 2 bases, with 10 bases left in between. Germline CDR1 SGHVS, CDR2 FQNEAQ. For the CDR3, the DNA is TGTGCCAGCAGCTTAGCGGCACCTACACAAGAGACCCAGTACTTC. Its translation is CASSLAAPTQETQYF.

This clone occurred a few times. This sample also contains other DNA sequences that code for the same CDR3. The genes are TRBV5-1 and TRBJ2-1, with 16 bases identical to TRBD2. With 4 bases clipped from V and 8 bases from J, the junction kept 3 bases outside the gene matches. Per germline, CDR1 SGHRS and CDR2 YFSETQ. The CDR3 sequence is 15 residues long. The CDR3 region is CASSPGLAGGDEQFF. CDR3 DNA: TGCGCCAGCAGCCCGGGACTAGCGGGAGGGGATGAGCAGTTCTTC.

The V and J genes are TRBV28 and TRBJ2-1; D could derive from TRBD1 or TRBD2 (5 bases each). V was shortened by 3 bases and J by 2 bases, with 11 bases between the two germline ends. The CDR3 totals 15 residues. Germline V gene sequence: CDR1 MDHEN, CDR2 SYDVKM. The CDR3 region has the DNA TGTGCCAGCAGTTTTTCCTCGGGACCCTACAATGAGCAGTTCTTC. This encodes CASSFSSGPYNEQFF. The full variable domain, with the rest looked up from reference TRBV28 and TRBJ2-1, is DVKVTQSSRYLVKRTGEKVFLECVQDMDHENMFWYRQDPGLGLRLIYFSYDVKMKEKGDIPEGYSVSREKKERFSLILESASTNQTSMYLCASSFSSGPYNEQFFGPGTRLTVL.

This clone was detected once. The chain links TRBV7-9 to TRBJ2-1; possible D gene TRBD1, 5 bases. CDR3 length: 13 amino acids. Trimming took off 5 bases at V and 5 bases at J, with 10 bases between the two ends. CDR1 is SEHNR and CDR2 is FQNEAQ in the germline V gene (reference sequence). CDR3 nucleotides: TGTGCCAGCAGCCGCGGACATAACAATGAGCAGTTCTTC. Translated, it gives CASSRGHNNEQFF. Full variable domain (outside the CDR3, taken from reference TRBV7-9 and TRBJ2-1): DTGVSQNPRHKITKRGQNVTFRCDPISEHNRLYWYRQTLGQGPEFLTYFQNEAQLEKSRLLSDRFSAERPKGSFSTLEIQRTEQGDSAMYLCASSRGHNNEQFFGPGTRLTVL.

This chain joins TRBV6-5 and TRBJ1-1; D uncertain. The CDR3 extends over 14 amino acids. Trimming left V 4 bases short and J 1 base short, with 10 bases between. CDR1 is MNHEY, CDR2 SVGAGI, per germline. CDR3 sequence: CASSFGLRNTEAFF. CDR3 DNA: TGTGCCAGCAGTTTCGGACTCAGGAACACTGAAGCTTTCTTT.

This chain uses TRBV7-9 with TRBJ2-3, with 10 bases that match TRBD2. The CDR3 is 15 amino acids. V lost 5 bases, J lost 6 bases, and 8 bases stayed unmatched. The germline V gene has CDR1 SEHNR and CDR2 FQNEAQ (reference sequence). The CDR3 sequence: CASSHSGRVLDTQYF. The CDR3 DNA reads TGTGCCAGCAGCCACAGCGGGAGGGTTTTGGATACGCAGTATTTT.